This TCR beta chain was recovered during a study of regulatory T cells in long-lasting Graves disease. The TCR beta library used iRepertoire HTBI primers with Arm-PCR amplification of CDR3. Each CDR3 protein gets one entry after TCRdb re-called the multiplex PCR reads with MiXCR. The data hold 450,000 to 650,000 distinct CDR3 sequences, with about 16% observed a single time. Documented time point: newly diagnosed GD, antithyroid drugs for less than 3 months. Construction of the TCR library relied on RNA isolated from PBMCs. This clonotype was detected many times. This sample was also put to use in a study of T cells in Graves' hyperthyroidism and ophthalmopathy.

The clonotype comes from a woman aged 40 to 65 with Graves disease. Material: peripheral blood mononuclear cells (PBMCs), obtained at new diagnosis, from a patient treated with antithyroid drugs.

The CDR3 nucleotides read TGTGCCAGCAGTTTAGCGGGGGGCCTCTACGAGCAGTACTTC. Protein sequence: CASSLAGGLYEQYF. V and J are TRBV28 and TRBJ2-7, with 8 bases that match TRBD2. The germline V gene has CDR1 MDHEN and CDR2 SYDVKM. CDR3 length: 14 amino acids. Unmatched junction bases numbered 3, after V lost 2 bases and J lost 3 bases.